This T cell receptor (beta chain) comes out of a study of T cell responses to AZD1222 COVID-19 vaccine (dated by TCRdb to about 2021). Notes on the research overall: AZD1222 recipients with second doses at about 4 weeks or about 12 weeks were pooled, because spike-specific TCR depth and breadth did not differ between schedules. TCR sequencing was performed for about 250 trial participants, of whom approximately 200 were given two doses of AZD1222 and approximately 26 were given two doses of MenACWY control vaccine. Enrollment into the trials was organized by age into subgroups of 18-55, 56-69 and 70-plus years, and those subgroups contained roughly 150, 30 and 60 TCR-sequenced participants, respectively. Study-wide findings and limitations: The vaccine-associated CD4 TCRs covered the entire spike protein, and the dominant responses fell in regions 160-218 and 743-854. Because no samples from the day 14 peak response were available, repertoires could be characterized only after the peak T cell response. Participants were mostly white British and included more females than males, and it was suggested by the authors that clonal diversity may have been underestimated. In the small 56-69-year group, the increase in depth fell short of significance, most likely because of low power. Conclusions about previously exposed vaccinees are limited because only a handful of AZD1222 recipients were SARS-CoV-2 seropositive at baseline. After two AZD1222 doses, both the breadth and the depth of spike-specific TCRs were significantly higher than at day 0 and than in MenACWY recipients. Reportedly, close to half of the unique spike-specific TCRs recognized epitopes lying outside the regions that are mutated in the B.1.351 and B.1.1.7 variants.

From V the trimming removes 4 bases and from J it removes 0 bases, while the gene matches leave 8 bases of the junction unaccounted for. Reading from cysteine to phenylalanine, the CDR3 counts 17 amino acids. Only the CDR3 region is kept as DNA, spanning 51 bases read in frame from base 1. As encoded in the germline V gene (reference sequence), CDR1 is LGHDT while CDR2 is YNNKEL. The CDR3 regions of human TCRbeta chains were subjected to immunosequencing. As for how the authors treated the data: Repertoire TCRs were matched against a reference library of SARS-CoV-2-specific TCRs generated with the MIRA antigen-specificity platform. Breadth meant the fraction of unique TCRs that were SARS-CoV-2-associated, whereas depth meant the fraction of total T cells that were SARS-CoV-2-associated. Using the MIRA data, each spike-specific TCR was mapped to the spike region that the TCR reacts to and placed in a CD4 or CD8 class. Log10-transformed breadth and depth values were compared by one-way ANOVA with Sidak's multiple comparisons tests. What TCRdb holds here is the immuneACCESS table cut down to in-frame rearrangements. Part of the clones is not present; checked against another copy, under half of the missing clones reflect an unresolved V gene, and the others are unexplained. That table supplies the V and J calls and clone size; D and trimming were determined from the DNA. Within this sample are roughly 150,000 clones, with approximately 83% of them counted one time only. The ten top clones hold around 7.8% of the sample.

With respect to this clone: The antigen it recognizes is unknown. No clone much larger than this one lies a single base away; base qualities are absent.

The time point label of this sample denotes: baseline before first vaccination. The vaccinee samples were drawn from two UK trials, COV001 and COV002, one of which was a single-blind randomized controlled phase 2/3 trial testing AZD1222 (ChAdOx1 nCoV-19) in healthy adults. Trial participant PBMC samples were collected at day 0 and day 28 after the second dose for TCRbeta chain sequencing. This chain joins TRBV3-1 (or the pseudogene TRBV3-2) to TRBJ2-3, and 9 junctional nucleotides match TRBD2. Specimen: peripheral blood, collected on day 0 of AZD1222 vaccination. This TCR came from an adult in good health. The nucleotides are TGTGCCAGCAGCCTAGGAATAGCGGGGGTCAGCACAGATACGCAGTATTTT. It codes for CASSLGIAGVSTDTQYF.